The rows below give T cell receptor beta chains drawn from one sample of a study of T-cell reconstitution after alpha-beta-depleted transplantation in children. Via MiXCR, TCRdb re-called the PCR reads, giving one row per CDR3 protein. The data hold 200,000 to 300,000 distinct CDR3 sequences, with around 11% observed a single time. The material sequenced was PBMCs from the stem cell graft donor, taken from the stem cell graft. The receptors were gathered from a human donor who donated a stem cell graft to a child with acute lymphoblastic leukemia. CDR3s include the opening cysteine and the closing phenylalanine or tryptophan. A D gene is named only where the DNA matches it firmly. Only part of the rows carry a size: once, few, many, or a class if the clone is expanded.

TRBJ1-5 - TRBV20-1 few CSAILLGENQPQHF TGCAGTGCTATACTCCTGGGGGAAAATCAGCCCCAGCATTTT
TRBJ2-1 TRBD2 TRBV12-3/TRBV12-4 few CASSPGTRGYNEQFF TGTGCCAGCAGTCCGGGGACTAGGGGCTACAATGAGCAGTTCTTC
TRBJ1-3 - TRBV4-1 many CASSQERRFSGNTIYF TGCGCCAGCAGTCAAGAACGACGGTTCTCTGGAAACACCATATATTTT
TRBJ1-6 - TRBV4-3 many CASSPTGNNSPLHF TGCGCCAGCAGCCCGACCGGGAATAATTCACCCCTCCACTTT
TRBJ1-1 - TRBV19 few CASSIRANTEAFF TGTGCCAGTAGTATCCGAGCAAACACTGAAGCTTTCTTT
TRBJ2-5 - TRBV5-6 few CASSLARGGAFSPSRQETQYF TGTGCCAGCAGCTTGGCGAGGGGGGGGGCCTTCTCACCAAGTCGACAAGAGACCCAGTACTTC
TRBJ2-7 TRBD2 TRBV9 few CASSPRAAGGPREQYF TGTGCCAGCAGCCCCCGTGCGGCGGGAGGGCCGCGAGAGCAGTACTTC
TRBJ1-2 - TRBV20-1 few CSVSWVGNYGYTF TGCAGTGTGAGTTGGGTCGGCAACTATGGCTACACCTTC
TRBJ2-1 - TRBV7-8 many CASSLGTYNEQFF TGTGCCAGCAGCTTAGGGACTTACAATGAGCAGTTCTTC
TRBJ2-1 TRBD2 TRBV10-3 many CAISGGTSGRAGNEQFF TGTGCCATCAGTGGGGGGACTAGCGGGAGGGCCGGGAATGAGCAGTTCTTC
TRBJ2-3 - TRBV5-1 many CASSLGGRGADTQYF TGCGCCAGCAGCCTAGGAGGCAGGGGGGCAGATACGCAGTATTTT
TRBJ2-1 TRBD2 TRBV5-1 many CASSFGGGNEQFF TGCGCCAGCAGCTTCGGGGGGGGCAATGAGCAGTTCTTC
TRBJ2-1 TRBD2 TRBV10-3 many CAISDQGGRLAGILNEQFF TGTGCCATCAGTGACCAAGGAGGGCGACTAGCGGGAATACTCAATGAGCAGTTCTTC
TRBJ1-5 - TRBV20-1 many CSAGTWRGEQPQHF TGCAGTGCTGGGACATGGAGGGGGGAACAGCCCCAGCATTTT
TRBJ1-2 TRBD1 TRBV5-1 many CASSWAGTGGDGYTF TGCGCCAGCAGCTGGGCCGGGACAGGGGGCGATGGCTACACCTTC
TRBJ1-4 - TRBV25-1 many CASLGIEGPGASTNEKLFF TGTGCCAGCTTGGGGATAGAGGGGCCCGGCGCTTCAACTAATGAAAAACTGTTTTTT
TRBJ2-3 - TRBV7-2 many CASSLVGAFTTDTQYF TGTGCCAGCAGCTTAGTGGGGGCCTTCACCACAGATACGCAGTATTTT
TRBJ2-7 - TRBV11-2 - CASSEADEQYF TGTGCCAGCAGCGAGGCAGACGAGCAGTACTTC
TRBJ1-2 - TRBV7-9 many CASAGGSYTF TGTGCCAGTGCCGGGGGGAGCTACACCTTC
TRBJ1-1 - TRBV6-2/TRBV6-3 many CASSLDTMNTEAFF TGTGCCAGCAGTTTGGACACCATGAACACTGAAGCTTTCTTT
TRBJ1-4 TRBD1 TRBV7-6 many CASSRQGSTNEKLFF TGTGCCAGCAGCCGACAGGGGTCAACTAATGAAAAACTGTTTTTT
TRBJ1-4 TRBD1 TRBV6-2/TRBV6-3 - CASEWDRESEKLFF TGTGCCAGCGAGTGGGACAGGGAGAGTGAAAAACTGTTTTTT
TRBJ2-5 - TRBV27 many CASRIHGGAQETQYF TGTGCCAGCAGAATCCATGGCGGTGCACAAGAGACCCAGTACTTC
TRBJ1-1 - TRBV18 - CASSPESRGEAFF TGTGCCAGCTCACCAGAATCCCGGGGTGAAGCTTTCTTT
TRBJ2-3 - TRBV3-1 many CASSPSPDGTDTQYF TGTGCCAGCAGCCCCTCACCGGACGGCACAGATACGCAGTATTTT
TRBJ2-1 - TRBV7-2 many CASTLSSYEQFF TGTGCCAGCACCCTTAGTAGCTATGAGCAGTTCTTC
TRBJ2-3 - TRBV25-1 - CASSEYGLPDTQYF TGTGCCAGCAGTGAATATGGACTCCCAGATACGCAGTATTTT
TRBJ2-1 TRBD1 TRBV6-2/TRBV6-3 once CASSLSRDSTYNEQFF TGTGCCAGCAGTCTTTCCCGGGACAGCACCTACAATGAGCAGTTCTTC
TRBJ1-1 - TRBV30 many CAWRRDTEAFF TGTGCCTGGAGACGTGACACTGAAGCTTTCTTT
TRBJ2-5 - TRBV5-1 many CASREEASLRTQYF TGCGCCAGCAGGGAAGAAGCTTCACTTAGGACCCAGTACTTC
TRBJ2-3 TRBD2 TRBV7-2 many CASSLEGGGAGDTQYF TGTGCCAGCAGCTTAGAAGGCGGGGGGGCAGGAGATACGCAGTATTTT
TRBJ1-2 - TRBV7-2 - CASSPAGWRDGYTF TGTGCCAGCAGCCCCGCGGGCTGGAGGGATGGCTACACCTTC
TRBJ2-7 TRBD2 TRBV5-1 many CASSLDGLAGPYEQYF TGCGCCAGCAGCTTGGATGGACTAGCGGGACCCTACGAGCAGTACTTC
TRBJ2-7 TRBD1 TRBV20-1 many CSALPGQSYEQYF TGCAGTGCTTTGCCGGGACAGTCCTACGAGCAGTACTTC
TRBJ2-1 TRBD1 TRBV7-2 many CASSPRQGGGNEQFF TGTGCCAGCAGCCCCCGACAGGGGGGTGGGAATGAGCAGTTCTTC
TRBJ1-2 - TRBV28 - CASSDQQTGGHGYTF TGTGCCAGCAGCGACCAACAGACAGGCGGTCATGGCTACACCTTC
TRBJ1-1 TRBD1 TRBV6-5 - CASSYSGTGNTEAFF TGTGCCAGCAGTTACTCCGGGACAGGGAACACTGAAGCTTTCTTT
TRBJ2-3 TRBD2 TRBV7-8 many CASSLGTSGGGDTQYF TGTGCCAGCAGCTTAGGGACAAGCGGGGGAGGGGATACGCAGTATTTT
TRBJ2-1 TRBD1 TRBV5-1 many CASSLTGGGNEQFF TGCGCCAGCAGCCTGACAGGGGGTGGCAATGAGCAGTTCTTC
TRBJ2-1 TRBD2 TRBV28 many CASRNRAGILYNEQFF TGTGCCAGCAGAAATAGAGCGGGGATTCTTTACAATGAGCAGTTCTTC